This section outlines one TCR beta chain sequence together with its context. The antigen is unknown. This record belongs to a study of cytomegalovirus exposure and HLA in healthy donors. Broader study findings: Indistinguishability led to the exclusion of some V segments, TRBV6-2 and TRBV6-3 included. Whilst most TCR sequences proved rare, a subset of public TCRs occurred across many donors.

The CDR3 totals 14 residues. CDR1 and CDR2 from the germline V gene are MGHDK and SYGVNS. Trimming stripped 4 bases from V and 5 bases from J, with 12 bases between. Primers included in the PCR were 60 Vbeta and 13 Jbeta primers. TCRdb's table, derived via immunoSEQ multiplex PCR, lists solely in-frame clones and lacks some. The repertoire consists of about 110,000 clones, with around 80% occurring once and the leading ten covering about 5%. What was sequenced was PBMCs. The chain recombines TRBV25-1 with TRBJ2-1; D gene unclear. This clonotype originated in a female donor in good health and CMV-seropositive. The CDR3 loop is CASSAHRRNNEQFF. CDR3 DNA sequence: TGTGCCAGCAGTGCTCACAGACGCAACAATGAGCAGTTCTTC.